One and the same sample provided the 17 T cell receptor beta chains below, sequenced in a study of shared clonotypes between healthy human individuals. The data were produced by immunoSEQ multiplex PCR, yet TCRdb's version contains in-frame clones alone and is incomplete. The sample records about 960,000 clones, approximately 76% being singletons. Sequences were obtained from memory CD4+ T cells sorted from blood. As for subset: CD45RA-negative fraction. These receptors all come from a man aged 18 to 30 in good health.

The V and J genes are TRBV5-4 and TRBJ2-2; TRBD1 matches at 8 bases. The CDR3 length is 14 residues. V lost 4 bases, J lost 5 bases, and 4 bases stayed unmatched. Germline CDR1 is SGHNT and CDR2 is YYREEE (reference sequence). The CDR3 region is CASSDQGATGELFF. CDR3 nucleotide sequence: TGTGCCAGCAGCGACCAGGGGGCTACCGGGGAGCTGTTTTTT. The full variable domain, its missing parts supplied by reference TRBV5-4 and TRBJ2-2, is ETGVTQSPTHLIKTRGQQVTLRCSSQSGHNTVSWYQQALGQGPQFIFQYYREEENGRGNFPPRFSGLQFPNYSSELNVNALELDDSALYLCASSDQGATGELFFGEGSRLTVL.

The chain combines TRBV28 with TRBJ2-7; D possibly corresponds to TRBD2 (5 bases). The CDR3 contains 13 residues. V was trimmed by 2 bases and J by 3 bases, leaving 8 bases between them. Per germline, CDR1 MDHEN and CDR2 SYDVKM. This CDR3 is CASSLTGIYEQYF. CDR3 DNA sequence: TGTGCCAGCAGTTTAACCGGGATCTACGAGCAGTACTTC.

J is TRBJ2-7 and V is TRBV10-3; D not certain. From germline, CDR1 is ENHRY and CDR2 SYGVKD. The V and J ends lost 2 bases and 2 bases respectively, with 7 bases between them. The CDR3 extends over 13 amino acids. CDR3: CAISERVAYEQYF. In DNA form, the CDR3 reads TGTGCCATCAGTGAGCGGGTTGCCTACGAGCAGTACTTC.

The chain carries TRBV5-8 and TRBJ1-5; D gene ambiguous. Looked up from germline, CDR1 is SGHTS and CDR2 is YDEGEE. V dropped 3 bases and J dropped 6 bases, with 10 bases sitting between them. This CDR3 has 13 amino acids. The CDR3 loop reads CASSSGVGQPQHF. As DNA, the CDR3 is TGTGCCAGCAGCTCAGGAGTGGGTCAGCCCCAGCATTTT.

The CDR3 nucleotides are TGTGCCACCAGCAATGGGCGCATAGGTCAGCCCCAGCATTTT. It encodes CATSNGRIGQPQHF. The chain has TRBV15 and TRBJ1-5; D remains ambiguous. The CDR3 has 14 amino acids. Per the germline V gene, CDR1 is LNHNV and CDR2 is YYDKDF (reference sequence). Trimming left V 4 bases short and J 6 bases short, with 13 bases between.

The chain couples TRBV11-2 to TRBJ2-2; D gene uncertain. With 5 bases removed from V and 13 bases from J, the gap between germline ends came to 29 bases. In germline, CDR1 is SGHAT, CDR2 FQNNGV. The CDR3 has 17 residues. The CDR3 sequence: CASSPDSLGPRSLRLFF. The CDR3 DNA is TGTGCCAGCAGCCCCGATTCGTTGGGCCCCAGATCGTTAAGGCTGTTTTTT.

This clone has only a few counts. This sequence joins TRBV28 and TRBJ1-1; D remains unclear. The V gene lost 2 bases and the J gene lost 14 bases, with 15 bases spanning the gap. CDR1 MDHEN and CDR2 SYDVKM come from the germline V gene. The CDR3 consists of 12 residues. CDR3 in DNA: TGTGCCAGCAGTTTAGGACTGGGGTTGTGGTTCTTT. Translation: CASSLGLGLWFF.

The rearrangement joins TRBV6-1 to TRBJ2-3; maybe TRBD2 (6 bases). The CDR3 loop spans 15 amino acids. With 3 bases removed from V and 4 bases from J, the gap between germline ends came to 14 bases. Germline V gene data show CDR1 as MNHNS and CDR2 as SASEGT. The CDR3: CASSDEGLGPDTQYF. Written as DNA, the CDR3 is TGTGCCAGCAGTGATGAGGGACTCGGCCCAGATACGCAGTATTTT.

The chain has TRBV6-5 and TRBJ1-1; 8 positions agree with TRBD1. V trimming: 6 bases; J trimming: 5 bases; junction bases outside the gene matches: 11. The CDR3 is made up of 15 amino acids. From germline, CDR1 is MNHEY and CDR2 SVGAGI. This CDR3 reads CASRSPGTGRTEAFF. Written as DNA, the CDR3 is TGTGCCAGCAGGAGTCCCGGGACAGGTCGGACTGAAGCTTTCTTT.

The count of this clone is one. The chain carries TRBV27 and TRBJ1-5; TRBD1 might be the D (5 bases). The V end lost 10 bases, the J end lost 1 base, and 14 bases lay between the germline ends. CDR3 length equals 14 residues. Germline values: CDR1 MNHEY, CDR2 SMNVEV (reference sequence). CDR3 DNA sequence: TGTGCCACCAGATCAGGGAAAAGCAATCAGCCCCAGCATTTT. It translates to CATRSGKSNQPQHF.

This clone came up a few times. The chain carries TRBV28 and TRBJ1-1; D is unresolved. The V end was cut by 4 bases, the J end by 10 bases, with 16 bases between. This CDR3 spans 13 amino acids. The germline gives CDR1 MDHEN, CDR2 SYDVKM. The CDR3 loop reads CASSSHHMMRAFF. For the CDR3, the DNA is TGTGCCAGCAGTTCGCACCACATGATGAGAGCTTTCTTT.

This clone was seen more than once but under ten times. The V gene is TRBV9, the J gene TRBJ2-5, with D maybe TRBD2 (5 bases). Deletions cut 3 bases from V and 4 bases from J, with 19 bases between. Germline CDR1 and CDR2: SGDLS and YYNGEE. The CDR3 extends over 16 amino acids. The CDR3 protein is CASSAKPGVSGETQYF. The DNA of the CDR3 is TGTGCCAGCAGCGCGAAGCCCGGGGTCTCGGGAGAGACCCAGTACTTC. Filled out from reference TRBV9 and TRBJ2-5, the complete variable domain reads DSGVTQTPKHLITATGQRVTLRCSPRSGDLSVYWYQQSLDQGLQFLIQYYNGEERAKGNILERFSAQQFPDLHSELNLSSLELGDSALYFCASSAKPGVSGETQYFGPGTRLLVL.

The genes are TRBV28 and TRBJ1-2, with D possibly matching TRBD1 (5 bases). The germline V gene has CDR1 MDHEN and CDR2 SYDVKM. Trimming removed 6 bases from V and 4 bases from J, with 15 bases in between. The CDR3 has 14 residues. CDR3 sequence (DNA): TGTGCCAGCAGCTTTGGGGGTTTCTCCTATGGCTACACCTTC. Amino acids: CASSFGGFSYGYTF.

As to this clone: The same CDR3 arises from other DNA sequences in this sample as well. The genes are TRBV29-1 and TRBJ2-3; tentatively, D is TRBD2 (5 bases). The germline V gene has CDR1 SQVTM and CDR2 ANQGSEA. There are 12 residues in the CDR3. The V gene lost 2 bases and the J gene lost 4 bases, with 7 bases spanning the gap. CDR3 in amino acids: CSVELAADTQYF. In DNA, the CDR3 is TGCAGCGTTGAACTAGCCGCAGATACGCAGTATTTT.

This clone showed up just a few times. V is TRBV10-3 and J is TRBJ1-6, with D hard to call. Germline-derived CDR1 and CDR2 are ENHRY and SYGVKD. The ends were cut back, 3 bases at V and 9 bases at J, with 6 bases in the middle. This CDR3 is built from 12 residues. CDR3 region: CAISEGVSPLHF. The CDR3 DNA reads as TGTGCCATCAGTGAAGGAGTTTCACCCCTCCACTTT.

The gene calls are TRBV7-8 and TRBJ2-1; weak D call: TRBD2 (6 bases). Germline values: CDR1 SGHVS, CDR2 FQNEAQ. The CDR3 loop spans 15 amino acids. Trimming shortened V by 5 bases and J by 0 bases, and 11 bases separated the two germline ends. The CDR3, as DNA: TGTGCCAGCAGCGTGGACTATGGCTCCTACAATGAGCAGTTCTTC. Its protein is CASSVDYGSYNEQFF.

CDR3 sequence: CAWRGTSYTGELFF. The CDR3, as DNA: TGTGCCTGGAGAGGGACTAGCTACACCGGGGAGCTGTTTTTT. The chain is built from TRBV30 and TRBJ2-2; TRBD2 matches at 9 bases. Germline V lookup: CDR1 GTSNPN, CDR2 SVGIG (reference sequence). The CDR3 is 14 amino acids. V gave up 3 bases and J gave up 3 bases; unmatched junction bases: 2.